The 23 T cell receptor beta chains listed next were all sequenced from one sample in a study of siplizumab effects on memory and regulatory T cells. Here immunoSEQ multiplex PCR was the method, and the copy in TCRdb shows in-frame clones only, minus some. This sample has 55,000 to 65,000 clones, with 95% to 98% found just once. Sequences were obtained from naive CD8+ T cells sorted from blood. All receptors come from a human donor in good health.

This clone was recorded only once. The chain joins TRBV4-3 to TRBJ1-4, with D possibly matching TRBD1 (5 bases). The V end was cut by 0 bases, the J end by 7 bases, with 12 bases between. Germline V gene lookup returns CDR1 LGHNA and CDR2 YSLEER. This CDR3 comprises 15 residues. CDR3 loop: CASSQDGAVGEKLFF. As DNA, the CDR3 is TGCGCCAGCAGCCAAGACGGGGCGGTGGGTGAAAAACTGTTTTTT.

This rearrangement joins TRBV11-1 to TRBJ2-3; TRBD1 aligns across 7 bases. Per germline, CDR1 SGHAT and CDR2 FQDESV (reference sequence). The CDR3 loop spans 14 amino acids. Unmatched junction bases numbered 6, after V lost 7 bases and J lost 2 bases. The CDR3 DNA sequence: TGTGCCAGCACCGTAGGGGGCCACACAGATACGCAGTATTTT. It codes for CASTVGGHTDTQYF.

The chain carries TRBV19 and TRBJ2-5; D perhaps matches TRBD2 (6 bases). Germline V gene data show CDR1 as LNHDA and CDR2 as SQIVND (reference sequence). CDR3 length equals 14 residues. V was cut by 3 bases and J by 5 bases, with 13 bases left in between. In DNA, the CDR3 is TGTGCCAGTAGTATCCCCGGGACTTTGGAGACCCAGTACTTC. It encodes CASSIPGTLETQYF.

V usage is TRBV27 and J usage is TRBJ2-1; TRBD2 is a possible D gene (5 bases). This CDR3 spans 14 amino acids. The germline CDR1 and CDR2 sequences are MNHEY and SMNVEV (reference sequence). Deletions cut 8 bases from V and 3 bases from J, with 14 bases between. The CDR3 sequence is CASSPSGIYNEQFF. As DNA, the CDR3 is TGTGCCAGCTCCCCCAGCGGCATCTACAATGAGCAGTTCTTC.

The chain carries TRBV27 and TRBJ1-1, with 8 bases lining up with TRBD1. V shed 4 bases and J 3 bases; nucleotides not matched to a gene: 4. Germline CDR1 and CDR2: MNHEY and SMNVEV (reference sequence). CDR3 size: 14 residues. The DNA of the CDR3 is TGTGCCAGCAGTTCAACAGGGGGGTACACTGAAGCTTTCTTT. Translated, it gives CASSSTGGYTEAFF.

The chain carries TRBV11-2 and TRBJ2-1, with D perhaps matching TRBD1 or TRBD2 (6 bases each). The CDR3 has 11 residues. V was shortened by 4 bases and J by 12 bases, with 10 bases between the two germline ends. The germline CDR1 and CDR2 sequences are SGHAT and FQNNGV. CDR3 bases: TGTGCCAGCAGCTCGGGGGCTAGGCAGTTCTTC. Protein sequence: CASSSGARQFF.

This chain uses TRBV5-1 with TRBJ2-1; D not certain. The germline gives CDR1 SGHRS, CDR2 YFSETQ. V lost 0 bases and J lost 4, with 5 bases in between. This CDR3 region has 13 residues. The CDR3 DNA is TGCGCCAGCAGCTTGGTACAGTACAATGAGCAGTTCTTC. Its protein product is CASSLVQYNEQFF.

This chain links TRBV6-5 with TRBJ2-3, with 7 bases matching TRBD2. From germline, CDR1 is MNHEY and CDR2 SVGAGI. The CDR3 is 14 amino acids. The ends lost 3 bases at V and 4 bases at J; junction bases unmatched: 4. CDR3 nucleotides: TGTGCCAGCAGTTATGGACTAGTGGCAGATACGCAGTATTTT. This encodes CASSYGLVADTQYF.

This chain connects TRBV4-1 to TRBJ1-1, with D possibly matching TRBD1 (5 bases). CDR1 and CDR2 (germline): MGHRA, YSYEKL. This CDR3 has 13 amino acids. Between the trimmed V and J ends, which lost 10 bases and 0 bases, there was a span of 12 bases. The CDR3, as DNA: TGCGCCACAGGGACGGGCATGAACACTGAAGCTTTCTTT. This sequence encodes CATGTGMNTEAFF.

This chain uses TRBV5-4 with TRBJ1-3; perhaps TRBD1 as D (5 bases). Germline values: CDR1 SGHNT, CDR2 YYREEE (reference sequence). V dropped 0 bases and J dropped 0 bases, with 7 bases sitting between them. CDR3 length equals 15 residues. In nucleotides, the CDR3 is TGTGCCAGCAGCTTGGTTGGGGGCTCTGGAAACACCATATATTTT. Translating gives CASSLVGGSGNTIYF.

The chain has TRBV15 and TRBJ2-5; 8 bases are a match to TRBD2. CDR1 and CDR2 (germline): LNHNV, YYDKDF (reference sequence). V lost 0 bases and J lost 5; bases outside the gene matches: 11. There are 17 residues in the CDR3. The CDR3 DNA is TGTGCCACCAGCAGAGATCGAGGTAGCGGGGTCCTCGAGACCCAGTACTTC. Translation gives CATSRDRGSGVLETQYF. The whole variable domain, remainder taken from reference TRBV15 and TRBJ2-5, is DAMVIQNPRYQVTQFGKPVTLSCSQTLNHNVMYWYQQKSSQAPKLLFHYYDKDFNNEADTPDNFQSRRPNTSFCFLDIRSPGLGDTAMYLCATSRDRGSGVLETQYFGPGTRLLVL.

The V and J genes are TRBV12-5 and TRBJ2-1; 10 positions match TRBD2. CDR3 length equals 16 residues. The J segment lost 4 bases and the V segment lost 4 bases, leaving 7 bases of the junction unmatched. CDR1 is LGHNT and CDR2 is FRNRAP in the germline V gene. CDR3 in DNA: TGTGCTAGTGGTTGGGGATTAGCGGGAGGTTACAATGAGCAGTTCTTC. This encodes CASGWGLAGGYNEQFF.

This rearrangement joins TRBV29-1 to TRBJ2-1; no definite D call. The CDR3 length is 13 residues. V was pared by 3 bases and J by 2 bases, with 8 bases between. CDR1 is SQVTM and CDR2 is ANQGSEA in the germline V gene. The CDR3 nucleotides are TGCAGCGTTGATGCGCAGGCCTACAATGAGCAGTTCTTC. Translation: CSVDAQAYNEQFF.

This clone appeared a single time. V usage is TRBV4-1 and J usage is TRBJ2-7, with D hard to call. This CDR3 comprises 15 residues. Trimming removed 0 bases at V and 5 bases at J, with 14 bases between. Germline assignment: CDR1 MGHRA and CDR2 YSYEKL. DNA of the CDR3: TGCGCCAGCAGCCAAGAACACCACAACGGAAACGAGCAGTACTTC. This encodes CASSQEHHNGNEQYF.

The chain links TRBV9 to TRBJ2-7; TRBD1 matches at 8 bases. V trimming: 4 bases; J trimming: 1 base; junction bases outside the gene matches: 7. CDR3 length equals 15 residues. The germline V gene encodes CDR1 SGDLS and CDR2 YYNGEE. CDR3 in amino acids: CASSRRTGKSYEQYF. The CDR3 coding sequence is TGTGCCAGCAGCCGCCGGACAGGGAAATCCTACGAGCAGTACTTC.

CDR3 in DNA: TGTGCCAGCAGTTTGGGGGGCGGGTCACCCCTCCACTTT. The encoded protein is CASSLGGGSPLHF. The chain combines TRBV27 with TRBJ1-6, with D maybe TRBD1 (6 bases). Germline CDR1 reads MNHEY; CDR2 reads SMNVEV (reference sequence). The length of the CDR3 is 13 residues. The V end was cut by 3 bases, the J end by 10 bases, with 10 bases between.

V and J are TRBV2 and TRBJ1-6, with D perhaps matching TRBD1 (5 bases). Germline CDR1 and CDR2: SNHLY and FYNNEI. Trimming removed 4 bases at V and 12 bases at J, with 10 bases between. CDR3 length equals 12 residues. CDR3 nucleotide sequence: TGTGCCAGCAGTGGGACACCTAGACCCCTCCACTTT. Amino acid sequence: CASSGTPRPLHF.

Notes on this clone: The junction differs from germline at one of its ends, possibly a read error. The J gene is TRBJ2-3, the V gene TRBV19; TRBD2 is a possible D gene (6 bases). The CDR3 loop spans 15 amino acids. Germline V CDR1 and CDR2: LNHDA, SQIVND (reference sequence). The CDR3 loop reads CAGRGLAFSTDTQYF. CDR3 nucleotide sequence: TGTGCCGGTAGGGGTCTAGCGTTTAGCACAGATACGCAGTATTTT.

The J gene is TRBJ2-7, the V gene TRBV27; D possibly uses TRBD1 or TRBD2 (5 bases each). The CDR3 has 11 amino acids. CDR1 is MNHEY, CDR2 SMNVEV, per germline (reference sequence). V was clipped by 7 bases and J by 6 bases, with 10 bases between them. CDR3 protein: CASTNGGEQYF. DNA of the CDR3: TGTGCCAGCACCAATGGGGGCGAGCAGTACTTC.

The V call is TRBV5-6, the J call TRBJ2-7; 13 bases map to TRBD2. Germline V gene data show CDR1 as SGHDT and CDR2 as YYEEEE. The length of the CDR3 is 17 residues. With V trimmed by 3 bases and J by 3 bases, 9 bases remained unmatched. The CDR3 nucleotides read TGTGCCAGCAGCTGGGGCGGACTAGCGGGAGATAACTACGAGCAGTACTTC. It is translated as CASSWGGLAGDNYEQYF.

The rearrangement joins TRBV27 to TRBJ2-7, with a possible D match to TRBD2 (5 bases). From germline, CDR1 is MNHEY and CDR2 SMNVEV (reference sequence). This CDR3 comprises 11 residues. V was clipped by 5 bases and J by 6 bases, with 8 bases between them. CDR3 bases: TGTGCCAGCAGTCCTCGGGGCGAGCAGTACTTC. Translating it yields CASSPRGEQYF.

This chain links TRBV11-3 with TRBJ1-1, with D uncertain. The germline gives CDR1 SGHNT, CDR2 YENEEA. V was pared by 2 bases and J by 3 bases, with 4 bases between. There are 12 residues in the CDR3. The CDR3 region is CASSLSDTEAFF. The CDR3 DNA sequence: TGTGCCAGCAGCTTATCAGACACTGAAGCTTTCTTT.

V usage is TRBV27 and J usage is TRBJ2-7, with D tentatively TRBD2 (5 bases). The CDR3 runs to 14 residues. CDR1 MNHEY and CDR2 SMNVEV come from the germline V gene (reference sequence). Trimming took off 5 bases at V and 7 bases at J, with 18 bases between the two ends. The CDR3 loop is CASSPESFSGEQYF. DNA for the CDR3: TGTGCCAGCAGTCCAGAAAGCTTCTCGGGAGAGCAGTACTTC.